This TCR beta chain is drawn from a study of CD8+ T cells in alopecia areata. Whole-study results and caveats: Compared with mice, patients displayed less clear TCR sharing, possibly for HLA-related reasons. Lesional scalp, especially alopecia totalis/universalis, showed higher clonality than normal scalp.

Comment on this clone: Its antigen remains unknown.

After isolation, RNA underwent reverse transcription to generate cDNA as the sequencing template. TCRdb's copy holds only in-frame clones and misses some; the assay was immunoSEQ multiplex PCR. The profile shows about 120,000 clones, around 45% of them singletons. V lost 0 bases, J lost 2 bases, and 11 bases lay in between. CDR3 length: 15 residues. Germline loops: CDR1 GTSNPN, CDR2 SVGIG (reference sequence). This receptor was taken from a human donor with alopecia areata. The source material was NKG2D-low CD8+ T cells sorted from blood. This sequence joins TRBV30 and TRBJ1-5, with D tentatively TRBD1 (5 bases). The CDR3 is CAWSVGVLGNQPQHF. Here the CDR3 DNA reads TGTGCCTGGAGTGTAGGGGTTCTCGGCAATCAGCCCCAGCATTTT.